This TCR beta chain was obtained from a study of cytomegalovirus exposure and HLA in healthy donors. Whole-study results and caveats: Using the classifier, cytomegalovirus status was reportedly diagnosed with high specificity and sensitivity. It was confirmed in vitro that three of the CMV-associated chains were specific for CMV antigens. The finding came from a later analysis; first-cohort TCR clusters tended to co-occur in the 95 to 150 validation repertoires.

Germline assignment: CDR1 SGHAT and CDR2 FQNNGV. V lost 0 bases to trimming and J lost 4 bases, with 6 bases between them. The CDR3 is made up of 13 amino acids. The donors belonged to the roughly 110-subject validation cohort, separate from the roughly 720-subject first cohort. Note on this clone: Its antigen is currently unknown.

Using immunoSEQ multiplex PCR, the repertoire was profiled, and TCRdb retains in-frame clones only, with some absent. The data hold around 150,000 clones, with approximately 89% observed a single time. The sequence was obtained from a woman aged 18 to 35 in good health and CMV-seropositive. Sequencing was performed on PBMCs. This chain links TRBV11-2 with TRBJ1-1; D is unresolved. In DNA form, the CDR3 reads TGTGCCAGCAGCTTAGATCGGGGCACTGAAGCTTTCTTT. The encoded protein is CASSLDRGTEAFF.